The entry that follows covers one T cell receptor (beta chain) sequence. The germline V and J ends were trimmed by 1 base and 4 bases, with 19 bases remaining between them. CDR1 and CDR2 (germline): MGHRA, YSYEKL. This CDR3 comprises 18 residues. This entry is derived from a study of PD-1 blockade in mismatch repair-deficient tumors. Repertoires were generated with immunoSEQ multiplex PCR, while TCRdb's copy carries only in-frame clones and drops some. This table holds 100,000 to 150,000 clones, about 90% found once. TCR sequencing covered a few patients who responded to pembrolizumab. The TCR originated in an adult with mismatch repair-deficient cancer. The chain joins TRBV4-1 to TRBJ2-2; D may match TRBD1 or TRBD2 (5 bases each). Sequences were derived from peripheral blood, sampled roughly 67 weeks after starting pembrolizumab. The CDR3 loop reads CASSQGWRRTRGTGELFF. Here the CDR3 DNA reads TGCGCCAGCAGCCAAGGGTGGCGGAGGACACGGGGCACCGGGGAGCTGTTTTTT.